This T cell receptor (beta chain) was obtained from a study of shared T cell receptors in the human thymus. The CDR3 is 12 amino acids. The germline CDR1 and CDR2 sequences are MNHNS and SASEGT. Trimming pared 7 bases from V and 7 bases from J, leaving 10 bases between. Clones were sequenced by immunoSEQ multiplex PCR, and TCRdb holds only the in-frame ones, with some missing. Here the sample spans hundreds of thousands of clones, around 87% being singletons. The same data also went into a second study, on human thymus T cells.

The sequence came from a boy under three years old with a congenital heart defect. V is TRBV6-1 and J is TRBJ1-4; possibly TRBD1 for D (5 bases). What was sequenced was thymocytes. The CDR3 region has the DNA TGTGCCAGCACGGGGGTGGCTGAAAAACTGTTTTTT. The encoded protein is CASTGVAEKLFF.